This T cell receptor (beta chain) was sequenced for a study of neoadjuvant anti-PD-1 for oral cavity cancer. A few counts support this clone. Its target is unknown. V shed 4 bases, J shed 2 bases, and the junction held 7 bases outside the gene matches. The CDR3 runs 15 residues. Germline lookup yields CDR1 SGHRS and CDR2 YFSETQ. Study findings and constraints: With a few patients per group, TCR findings need larger cohorts.

Patients were newly diagnosed with stage II-IVA oral cavity squamous cell carcinoma without prior systemic or radiation treatment. Assay used: immunoSEQ multiplex PCR; TCRdb lists only in-frame clones, some missing. This table holds around 17,000 clones, about 61% found once. The chain recombines TRBV5-1 with TRBJ2-7; 9 bases line up with TRBD1. This clonotype was sampled from a person aged 35-80 years with oral cavity squamous cell carcinoma. The sequencing used PBMCs, collected before nivolumab (anti-PD-1) treatment. The DNA for the CDR3 is TGCGCCAGCAGCCCTACAGGGGGCTCTACCTACGAGCAGTACTTC. Its protein product is CASSPTGGSTYEQYF.